Reported below is one T cell receptor (beta chain). Its matching antigen is unknown. This record comes from a study of vaccination effects on CD4 cells after COVID-19. Study background: Participants each got two BNT162b2 or mRNA-1273 vaccine doses. General study points: In the study, convalescent patients were few, and early post-infection timepoints were absent.

ViraFEST assay sequencing came after antigen-specific CD4+ T cells were expanded with viral peptide pools. A roughly ten-day culture period preceded the isolation of CD4+ T cells. Culturing of some 2 million PBMC per well took place with around 10 IU/ml IL-2 and around 10 ug/ml peptides. IL-2 medium supplanted half the medium on days 3 and 7. Assay: immunoSEQ multiplex PCR; the TCRdb copy retains only in-frame clones and omits some. This sample yields approximately 15,000 clones, of which about 80% are seen a single time; 25% belongs to the top ten. The V end was cut by 1 base, the J end by 0 bases, with 11 bases between. This CDR3 spans 15 amino acids. Germline V CDR1 and CDR2: SGHNT, YYREEE (reference sequence).

The genes are TRBV5-4 and TRBJ2-7; the D call may be TRBD1 or TRBD2 (5 bases each). This receptor was taken from a human donor who received a COVID-19 vaccine. Sequences were derived from CD4+ T cells from PBMCs cultured with HCoV-229E spike peptides, sampled before COVID-19 vaccination. As DNA, the CDR3 is TGTGCCAGCAGCTTGCCCGGGACCCCCTCCTACGAGCAGTACTTC. This gives the protein CASSLPGTPSYEQYF.